The next 24 T cell receptor beta chains were all read from a single sample in a study of T cell responses to AZD1222 COVID-19 vaccine. Here immunoSEQ multiplex PCR was the method, and the copy in TCRdb shows in-frame clones only, minus some. Here the sample spans 90,000 to 120,000 clones, around 90% being singletons. The material was peripheral blood, obtained on day 0 of AZD1222 vaccination. The receptors come from an adult in good health.

J is TRBJ1-6 and V is TRBV21-1. TRBV21-1 is given as a pseudogene. This CDR3 contains 18 residues. CDR3 nucleotide sequence: TGTGCCAGCAGCTCGTGTACAGGGGAGGGAACCTATAATTCACCCCTCCACTTT. It translates to CASSSCTGEGTYNSPLHF.

In its sample, this clone was seen once. This chain connects TRBV28 to TRBJ1-5; 8 bases fit TRBD1. In germline, CDR1 is MDHEN, CDR2 SYDVKM. This CDR3 spans 15 amino acids. V gave up 5 bases and J gave up 5 bases; unmatched junction bases: 8. Here the CDR3 reads CASSTPGTGYQPQHF. CDR3 DNA sequence: TGTGCCAGCAGTACCCCCGGGACAGGCTATCAGCCCCAGCATTTT.

The chain couples TRBV7-8 to TRBJ1-1; D is unclear. The CDR3 consists of 15 residues. The V end lost 3 bases, the J end lost 0 bases, and 11 bases lay between the germline ends. Germline V lookup: CDR1 SGHVS, CDR2 FQNEAQ. The CDR3 coding sequence is TGTGCCAGCAGCTTGAAGCGACAACTGAACACTGAAGCTTTCTTT. This encodes CASSLKRQLNTEAFF.

V and J are TRBV5-1 and TRBJ2-1; 13 positions agree with TRBD2. The CDR3 spans 17 residues. V shed 5 bases, J shed 2 bases, and the junction held 7 bases outside the gene matches. Germline assignment: CDR1 SGHRS and CDR2 YFSETQ. CDR3: CASSGLAGVAAYNEQFF. The CDR3 coding sequence is TGCGCCAGCAGTGGACTAGCGGGAGTAGCGGCCTACAATGAGCAGTTCTTC.

The V and J genes are TRBV2 and TRBJ2-5; 7 bases agree with TRBD2. Germline CDR1 reads SNHLY; CDR2 reads FYNNEI. The trim removed 4 bases at V and 5 bases at J, leaving 1 base unmatched. The CDR3 consists of 12 residues. In DNA, the CDR3 is TGTGCCAGCAGTGGGACTAGGGAGACCCAGTACTTC. This gives the protein CASSGTRETQYF.

In this sample, this clone turned up once. The chain couples TRBV15 to TRBJ2-7; possible D gene TRBD2, 5 bases. Trimming left V 3 bases short and J 2 bases short, with 23 bases between. The CDR3 length is 18 residues. Germline lookup yields CDR1 LNHNV and CDR2 YYDKDF (reference sequence). CDR3 loop: CATSSEEAASSFTYEQYF. CDR3 nucleotides: TGTGCCACCAGCAGTGAGGAGGCAGCCTCGAGTTTTACCTACGAGCAGTACTTC.

V usage is TRBV24-1 and J usage is TRBJ1-5, with a tentative D call TRBD1 (5 bases). The germline CDR1 and CDR2 sequences are KGHDR and SFDVKD. The CDR3 runs 14 residues. V gave up 7 bases and J gave up 4 bases, with 13 bases separating them. The DNA of the CDR3 is TGTGCCACCAGCGGCCGGGGGTTTAATCAGCCCCAGCATTTT. Protein: CATSGRGFNQPQHF.

V usage is TRBV6-2 or TRBV6-3 and J usage is TRBJ2-3; 8 nucleotides align to TRBD2. The J segment lost 5 bases and the V segment lost 2 bases, leaving 6 bases of the junction unmatched. CDR1 is MNHEY and CDR2 is SVGEGT in the germline V gene. The CDR3 runs 15 residues. CDR3 coding DNA: TGTGCCAGCAGTTACAGCGGGCTAGCGGGAGATACGCAGTATTTT. Translated: CASSYSGLAGDTQYF.

This clone showed up just a few times. The J gene is TRBJ2-7, the V gene TRBV5-1, with D unclear. Between the trimmed V and J ends, which lost 0 bases and 0 bases, there was a span of 7 bases. The CDR3 is made up of 14 amino acids. Germline CDR1 reads SGHRS; CDR2 reads YFSETQ. The CDR3 is CASSLVEVSYEQYF. DNA for the CDR3: TGCGCCAGCAGCTTGGTTGAGGTCTCCTACGAGCAGTACTTC.

This sequence joins TRBV7-9 and TRBJ2-7; D unresolved. V lost 4 bases and J 2 bases, leaving 6 bases between the germline ends. This CDR3 spans 12 amino acids. Germline CDR1 reads SEHNR; CDR2 reads FQNEAQ (reference sequence). Here the CDR3 reads CASSSNPYEQYF. CDR3 DNA: TGTGCCAGCAGCTCTAACCCCTACGAGCAGTACTTC.

The chain carries TRBV19 and TRBJ1-2, with D uncertain. Per the germline V gene, CDR1 is LNHDA and CDR2 is SQIVND (reference sequence). Trimming took 7 bases from V and 5 from J, leaving 14 bases between them. The CDR3 runs 13 residues. The CDR3 DNA follows: TGTGCCAGTACCTTGATGGAAGGTTATGGCTACACCTTC. This translates into CASTLMEGYGYTF. Together with reference TRBV19 and TRBJ1-2, the CDR3 gives the full variable domain: DGGITQSPKYLFRKEGQNVTLSCEQNLNHDAMYWYRQDPGQGLRLIYYSQIVNDFQKGDIAEGYSVSREKKESFPLTVTSAQKNPTAFYLCASTLMEGYGYTFGSGTRLTVV.

This chain connects TRBV5-5 to TRBJ1-1; maybe TRBD1 (6 bases). V shed 1 base and J shed 8 bases, with 15 bases lying between them. CDR3 length equals 14 residues. From germline, CDR1 is SGHKS and CDR2 YYEKEE (reference sequence). The CDR3 sequence: CASSLRRGLGEAFF. CDR3 DNA: TGTGCCAGCAGCTTGAGACGGGGGCTTGGGGAAGCTTTCTTT.

V usage is TRBV27 and J usage is TRBJ1-5, with 7 bases identical to TRBD1. CDR1 and CDR2 (germline): MNHEY, SMNVEV (reference sequence). The CDR3 has 16 amino acids. V was clipped by 5 bases and J by 6 bases; unmatched bases: 13. For the CDR3, the DNA is TGTGCCAGCAGTCTGTACTCAGGGGGAGAGGGTCAGCCCCAGCATTTT. It translates to CASSLYSGGEGQPQHF.

The chain combines TRBV5-1 with TRBJ2-6, with 9 bases aligning to TRBD1. V was clipped by 3 bases and J by 0 bases; unmatched bases: 10. Germline V gives CDR1 SGHRS, CDR2 YFSETQ. The CDR3 spans 19 residues. DNA for the CDR3: TGCGCCAGCAGCTGGCACAGGGGGCGCATAGGCTCTGGGGCCAACGTCCTGACTTTC. Its translation is CASSWHRGRIGSGANVLTF.

CDR3 region: CASSERSGAYNEQFF. CDR3 coding DNA: TGTGCTAGTAGCGAACGCAGCGGCGCCTACAATGAGCAGTTCTTC. The chain joins TRBV12-5 to TRBJ2-1; the D gene is possibly TRBD2 (5 bases). The V gene lost 8 bases and the J gene lost 2 bases, with 16 bases spanning the gap. Germline CDR1 reads LGHNT; CDR2 reads FRNRAP. CDR3 size: 15 residues.

The rearrangement joins TRBV5-1 to TRBJ1-4; D uncertain. This CDR3 comprises 15 residues. Germline V gene sequence: CDR1 SGHRS, CDR2 YFSETQ. V was trimmed by 5 bases and J by 0 bases, leaving 11 bases between them. The DNA for the CDR3 is TGCGCCAGCAGGTCGACCCCTGCAACTAATGAAAAACTGTTTTTT. It yields the protein CASRSTPATNEKLFF.

The J gene is TRBJ1-3, the V gene TRBV23-1; D is perhaps TRBD1 (6 bases). TRBV23-1 is designated an ORF whose function remains uncertain. The CDR3 runs 13 residues. The CDR3 nucleotides are TGCATCTTCCCGGGGGCATCTGGAAACACCATATATTTT. It specifies CIFPGASGNTIYF.

A few counts support this clone. The chain couples TRBV13 to TRBJ2-7; TRBD1 matches 7 bases. Looked up from germline, CDR1 is PRHDT and CDR2 is FYEKMQ (reference sequence). The length of the CDR3 is 15 residues. V dropped 5 bases and J dropped 0; count of bases not matched to a gene: 7. In DNA, the CDR3 is TGTGCCAGCAGCACCTCCGGGACAGTCTCCTACGAGCAGTACTTC. It specifies CASSTSGTVSYEQYF.

The chain recombines TRBV13 with TRBJ1-2; D might be TRBD1 (5 bases). CDR3 length: 14 residues. With 0 bases removed from V and 8 bases from J, the gap between germline ends came to 13 bases. Germline V gene data show CDR1 as PRHDT and CDR2 as FYEKMQ (reference sequence). In nucleotides, the CDR3 is TGTGCCAGCAGCTTAGGGGGACTCCCTGGGGGCTACACCTTC. It is translated as CASSLGGLPGGYTF.

J is TRBJ2-7 and V is TRBV24-1; 9 positions agree with TRBD1. The CDR3 runs to 14 residues. The germline V gene encodes CDR1 KGHDR and CDR2 SFDVKD. Trimming took 5 bases from V and 0 from J; bases not matched to a gene: 1. The CDR3 DNA reads TGTGCCACCAGTGGACAGGGGGACTCCTACGAGCAGTACTTC. As protein: CATSGQGDSYEQYF.

The chain has TRBV5-1 and TRBJ1-4; 9 bases align to TRBD1. This CDR3 region has 15 residues. Germline loops: CDR1 SGHRS, CDR2 YFSETQ. Trimming cost V 4 bases and J 4 bases; bases outside gene matches: 5. This CDR3 reads CASSRTGAFNEKLFF. The CDR3 nucleotides read TGCGCCAGCAGCAGGACAGGGGCTTTTAATGAAAAACTGTTTTTT.

The chain has TRBV28 and TRBJ2-3; TRBD1 agrees at 10 bases. Germline V gene sequence: CDR1 MDHEN, CDR2 SYDVKM. The CDR3 runs 15 residues. Germline trimming cut 4 bases from V and 4 bases from J; bases unmatched to any gene: 5. The DNA for the CDR3 is TGTGCCAGCAGTTCCCCGGACAGGGGGGCAGATACGCAGTATTTT. Its translation is CASSSPDRGADTQYF.

The V gene is TRBV4-3, the J gene TRBJ1-4; D is uncertain. The CDR3 consists of 15 residues. Trimming cost V 0 bases and J 7 bases, with 12 bases left between them. The germline V gene has CDR1 LGHNA and CDR2 YSLEER. The CDR3 region has the DNA TGCGCCAGCAGCCAAGATGGTTCGGGGAGTGAAAAACTGTTTTTT. Translation: CASSQDGSGSEKLFF.

The chain employs TRBV5-6 and TRBJ2-2, with D possibly being TRBD1 (5 bases). The CDR3 sequence is 17 residues long. Germline V CDR1 and CDR2: SGHDT, YYEEEE. Between the trimmed V and J ends, which lost 3 bases and 1 base, there was a span of 16 bases. In nucleotides, the CDR3 is TGTGCCAGCAGCTCGGTGTTTCAGGGATTGAACACCGGGGAGCTGTTTTTT. Translated: CASSSVFQGLNTGELFF.